The rows below give T cell receptor beta chains drawn from one sample of a study of control samples from healthy donors and cancer patients. Assay used: immunoSEQ multiplex PCR; TCRdb lists only in-frame clones, some missing. Among around 170,000 clones listed, 90% were seen once. The specimen was blood. The receptors originated from a woman aged 45-60 years in good health. The CDR3 runs from the conserved cysteine through the conserved F or W. The D gene is left open where the match is weak. Clone size, where shown, is once, few, many, or a class for clones that have expanded.

>TRBJ1-5|few|.|TRBV30
CAWSRGSNQPQHF
TGTGCCTGGAGTCGGGGCAGCAATCAGCCCCAGCATTTT
>TRBJ2-1|.|.|TRBV28
CASSLMNQGSAQFF
TGTGCCAGCAGCCTGATGAATCAGGGATCGGCGCAGTTCTTC
>TRBJ1-1|once|.|TRBV6-2/TRBV6-3
CASSYGGTEAFF
TGTGCCAGCAGTTACGGGGGGACTGAAGCTTTCTTT
>TRBJ1-1|.|.|TRBV7-9
CASSLYLSGNTEAFF
TGTGCCAGCAGCTTATATCTTTCGGGGAACACTGAAGCTTTCTTT
>TRBJ2-5|.|TRBD2|TRBV30
CAWSVGSGGAKTQYF
TGTGCCTGGAGTGTGGGTAGCGGGGGGGCGAAGACCCAGTACTTC
>TRBJ1-2|.|TRBD1|TRBV28
CASTQGGYGYTF
TGTGCCAGCACCCAGGGGGGATATGGCTACACCTTC
>TRBJ2-5|.|.|TRBV9
CASSVAVGNRETQYF
TGTGCCAGCAGCGTAGCCGTGGGGAATAGAGAGACCCAGTACTTC
>TRBJ2-1|.|.|TRBV4-3
CASSQDVSSYNEQFF
TGCGCCAGCAGCCAAGACGTCAGCTCCTACAATGAGCAGTTCTTC
>TRBJ2-1|.|TRBD2|TRBV7-2
CASSYPSGIHNEQFF
TGTGCCAGCAGCTATCCTAGCGGGATCCACAATGAGCAGTTCTTC
>TRBJ2-3|.|.|TRBV7-3
CASSLNRVTDTQYF
TGTGCCAGCAGCTTAAATCGAGTCACAGATACGCAGTATTTT
>TRBJ1-5|.|TRBD1|TRBV5-5
CASSFRDRDRNQPQHF
TGTGCCAGCAGCTTCCGGGACAGGGACCGCAATCAGCCCCAGCATTTT
>TRBJ1-5|.|.|TRBV6-6
CASSYGGNNQPQHF
TGTGCCAGCAGTTACGGGGGGAACAATCAGCCCCAGCATTTT
>TRBJ2-7|.|TRBD1|TRBV6-2/TRBV6-3
CASSYPHGQGPEQYF
TGTGCCAGCAGTTACCCACACGGACAGGGGCCCGAGCAGTACTTC
>TRBJ1-2|.|.|TRBV28
CASSLGRPSYGYTF
TGTGCCAGCAGTTTAGGACGGCCCAGCTATGGCTACACCTTC
>TRBJ1-2|.|.|TRBV5-1
CASSLGQTSRDYTF
TGCGCCAGCAGCTTGGGACAGACTTCTCGAGACTACACCTTC
>TRBJ2-1|.|TRBD1|TRBV2
CASSGEGGFYNEQFF
TGTGCCAGCAGTGGGGAAGGGGGCTTTTACAATGAGCAGTTCTTC
>TRBJ1-2|.|TRBD1|TRBV15
CATSRGTGAYGYTF
TGTGCCACCAGCAGGGGGACAGGGGCCTATGGCTACACCTTC
>TRBJ1-4|.|.|TRBV9
CASSFHTGSGEKLFF
TGTGCCAGCAGCTTCCATACAGGTTCTGGTGAAAAACTGTTTTTT
>TRBJ2-7|.|TRBD2|TRBV29-1
CSVSRRLAGKGEQYF
TGCAGCGTTTCCAGGCGACTAGCGGGAAAAGGCGAGCAGTACTTC
>TRBJ2-5|.|.|TRBV5-1
CASSSPVDRVPQETQYF
TGCGCCAGCAGCTCCCCCGTCGACAGAGTACCCCAAGAGACCCAGTACTTC
>TRBJ2-3|.|.|TRBV12-3/TRBV12-4
CASSFLGDTQYF
TGTGCCAGCAGTTTTCTCGGAGATACGCAGTATTTT
>TRBJ1-2|once|.|TRBV6-2/TRBV6-3
CASSYSRGAVNYGYTF
TGTGCCAGCAGTTACTCCCGAGGAGCAGTGAACTATGGCTACACCTTC
>TRBJ1-3|.|.|TRBV6-1
CASSETSPLSGNTIYF
TGTGCCAGCAGTGAAACCAGCCCCCTCTCTGGAAACACCATATATTTT
>TRBJ1-5|.|.|TRBV6-2/TRBV6-3
CASSFFGTGPQHF
TGTGCCAGCAGTTTCTTTGGCACCGGGCCCCAGCATTTT
>TRBJ1-5|.|.|TRBV19
CASSIPRTGRTQHF
TGTGCCAGTAGTATCCCACGGACCGGTAGAACCCAGCATTTT
>TRBJ2-5|.|.|TRBV19
CASTTRPDVAETQYF
TGTGCCAGTACCACCCGACCTGACGTGGCAGAGACCCAGTACTTC
>TRBJ2-7|.|.|TRBV18
CASSPNMDGYEQYF
TGTGCCAGCTCACCAAATATGGACGGGTACGAGCAGTACTTC
>TRBJ1-6|.|TRBD1|TRBV27
CASSLGQGGSPLHF
TGTGCCAGCAGTTTAGGACAGGGAGGCTCACCCCTCCACTTT
>TRBJ1-1|.|TRBD1|TRBV15
CATSRPPRQGTEAFF
TGTGCCACCAGCAGACCTCCTCGACAGGGCACTGAAGCTTTCTTT
>TRBJ1-2|.|.|TRBV6-6
CASSPGQLGGYTF
TGTGCCAGCAGCCCCGGACAGTTGGGGGGCTACACCTTC
>TRBJ2-7|.|.|TRBV11-1
CASSSDRYEQYF
TGTGCCAGCAGCTCTGACAGGTACGAGCAGTACTTC
>TRBJ1-1|.|.|TRBV29-1
CSVSSSAGKMNTEAFF
TGCAGCGTTAGTTCATCGGCAGGGAAGATGAACACTGAAGCTTTCTTT
>TRBJ2-1|.|.|TRBV4-3
CASSQAGMLGHNEQFF
TGCGCCAGCAGCCAAGCAGGTATGCTAGGCCACAATGAGCAGTTCTTC
>TRBJ2-5|.|.|TRBV4-1
CASSQALLVQETQYF
TGCGCCAGCAGCCAAGCTTTACTAGTCCAAGAGACCCAGTACTTC
>TRBJ2-2|.|.|TRBV27
CASSFRLAAGELFF
TGTGCCAGCAGTTTTCGGCTAGCCGCCGGGGAGCTGTTTTTT
>TRBJ1-5|.|TRBD1|TRBV7-2
CASSPQGFGNQPQHF
TGTGCCAGCAGCCCACAGGGGTTTGGCAATCAGCCCCAGCATTTT
>TRBJ1-3|.|.|TRBV4-3
CASSSDTGNTIYF
TGCGCCAGCAGCTCCGACACTGGAAACACCATATATTTT
>TRBJ1-6|.|TRBD1|TRBV19
CASSTGTGDSPLHF
TGTGCCAGTAGTACCGGGACAGGTGATTCACCCCTCCACTTT
>TRBJ2-3|.|.|TRBV10-3
CAISERDGLDTQYF
TGTGCCATCAGTGAGAGGGACGGTTTAGATACGCAGTATTTT
>TRBJ2-3|.|TRBD2|TRBV4-3
CASSQGTSGASSTDTQYF
TGCGCCAGCAGCCAAGGGACTAGCGGGGCCTCTAGCACAGATACGCAGTATTTT
>TRBJ1-1|.|.|TRBV21-1
CASSWRRVKDTEAFF
TGTGCCAGCAGCTGGCGCAGGGTGAAAGACACTGAAGCTTTCTTT
>TRBJ1-2|.|.|TRBV28
CASSSQRALLYGYTF
TGTGCCAGCAGTTCCCAGCGGGCACTTCTCTATGGCTACACCTTC
>TRBJ1-5|.|.|TRBV2
CASTPISNQPQHF
TGTGCCAGCACCCCTATTAGCAATCAGCCCCAGCATTTT
>TRBJ1-4|.|.|TRBV28
CASSDRGWNEKLFF
TGTGCCAGCAGCGATAGGGGTTGGAATGAAAAACTGTTTTTT
>TRBJ2-3|.|.|TRBV2
CASGSEITDTQYF
TGTGCCAGCGGCAGCGAGATCACAGATACGCAGTATTTT
>TRBJ1-5|.|.|TRBV12-3/TRBV12-4
CASRQNSNQPQHF
TGTGCCAGCAGACAGAATAGCAATCAGCCCCAGCATTTT
>TRBJ2-7|few|TRBD1|TRBV5-1
CARRTGSYEQYF
TGCGCCAGAAGGACAGGATCCTACGAGCAGTACTTC
>TRBJ1-2|.|TRBD1|TRBV24-1
CATSAPKDRDNYGYTF
TGTGCCACCAGTGCGCCGAAGGACAGGGACAACTATGGCTACACCTTC
>TRBJ1-2|once|.|TRBV5-8
CASTLEGYYGYTF
TGTGCCAGCACCCTAGAGGGCTACTATGGCTACACCTTC
>TRBJ2-7|.|TRBD2|TRBV9
CASSVGTSGSFREQYF
TGTGCCAGCAGCGTAGGCACTAGCGGGAGTTTCCGGGAGCAGTACTTC
>TRBJ2-1|.|.|TRBV27
CASTRTGRLNEQFF
TGTGCCAGCACCAGGACTGGACGGCTTAATGAGCAGTTCTTC
>TRBJ1-5|.|.|TRBV18
CASSPHRDQPQHF
TGTGCCAGCTCGCCACACAGGGACCAGCCCCAGCATTTT
>TRBJ1-4|.|TRBD1|TRBV7-2
CASSSRGGFNEKLFF
TGTGCCAGCAGCTCGAGAGGGGGCTTTAATGAAAAACTGTTTTTT